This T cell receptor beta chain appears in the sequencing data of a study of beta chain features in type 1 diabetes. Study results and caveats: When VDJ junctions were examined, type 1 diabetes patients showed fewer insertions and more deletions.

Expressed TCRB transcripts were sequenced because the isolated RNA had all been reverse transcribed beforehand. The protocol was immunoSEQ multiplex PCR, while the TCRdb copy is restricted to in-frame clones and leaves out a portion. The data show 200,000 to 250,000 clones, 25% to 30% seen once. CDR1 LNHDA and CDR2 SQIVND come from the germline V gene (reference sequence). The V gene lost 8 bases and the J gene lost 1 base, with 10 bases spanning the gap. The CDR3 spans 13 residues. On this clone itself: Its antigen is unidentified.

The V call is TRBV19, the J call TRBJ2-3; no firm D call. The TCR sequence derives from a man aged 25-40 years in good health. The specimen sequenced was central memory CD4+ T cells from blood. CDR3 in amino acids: CASGERGTDTQYF. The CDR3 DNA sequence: TGTGCCAGTGGCGAGCGAGGCACAGATACGCAGTATTTT.